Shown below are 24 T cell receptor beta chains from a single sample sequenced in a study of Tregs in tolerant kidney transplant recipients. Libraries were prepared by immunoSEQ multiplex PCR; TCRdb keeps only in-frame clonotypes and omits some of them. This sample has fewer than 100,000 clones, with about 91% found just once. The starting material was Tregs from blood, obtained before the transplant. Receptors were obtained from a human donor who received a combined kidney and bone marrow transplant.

CDR3 sequence (DNA): TGTGCCAGCAGCTTAAAACCGAATACGCAGTATTTT. Translating gives CASSLKPNTQYF. The chain recombines TRBV7-9 with TRBJ2-3; D is ambiguous. The germline V gene has CDR1 SEHNR and CDR2 FQNEAQ (reference sequence). V was shortened by 2 bases and J by 7 bases, with 7 bases between the two germline ends. The CDR3 spans 12 residues.

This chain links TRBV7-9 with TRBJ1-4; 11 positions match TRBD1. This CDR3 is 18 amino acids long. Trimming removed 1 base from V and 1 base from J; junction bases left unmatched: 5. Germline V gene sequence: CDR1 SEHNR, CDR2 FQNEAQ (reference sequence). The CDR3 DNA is TGTGCCAGCAGCTTAGGTTGGACAGGGGGCCGAACTAATGAAAAACTGTTTTTT. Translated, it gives CASSLGWTGGRTNEKLFF.

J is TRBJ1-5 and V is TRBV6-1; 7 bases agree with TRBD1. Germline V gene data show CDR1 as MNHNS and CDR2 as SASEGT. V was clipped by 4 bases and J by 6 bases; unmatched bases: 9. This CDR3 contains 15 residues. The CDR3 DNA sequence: TGTGCCAGCAGTGCAAAACAGGGGTTAAGTCAGCCCCAGCATTTT. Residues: CASSAKQGLSQPQHF.

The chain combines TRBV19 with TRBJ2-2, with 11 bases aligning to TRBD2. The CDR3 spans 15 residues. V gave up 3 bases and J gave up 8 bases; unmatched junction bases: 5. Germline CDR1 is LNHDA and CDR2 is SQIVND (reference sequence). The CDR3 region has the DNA TGTGCCAGTAGTATTATGACTAGCGGGATGGGGGAGCTGTTTTTT. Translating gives CASSIMTSGMGELFF.

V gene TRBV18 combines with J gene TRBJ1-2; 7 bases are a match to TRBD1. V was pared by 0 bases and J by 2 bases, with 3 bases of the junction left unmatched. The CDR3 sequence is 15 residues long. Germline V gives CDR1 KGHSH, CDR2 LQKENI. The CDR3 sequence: CASSPPGQQNYGYTF. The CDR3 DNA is TGTGCCAGCTCACCACCGGGACAGCAAAACTATGGCTACACCTTC.

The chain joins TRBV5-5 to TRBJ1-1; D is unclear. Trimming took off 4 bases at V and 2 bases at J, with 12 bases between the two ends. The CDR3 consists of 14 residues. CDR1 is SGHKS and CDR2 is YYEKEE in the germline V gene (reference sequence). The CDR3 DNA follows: TGTGCCAGCAGCCAACAAATTTCTAACACTGAAGCTTTCTTT. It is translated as CASSQQISNTEAFF.

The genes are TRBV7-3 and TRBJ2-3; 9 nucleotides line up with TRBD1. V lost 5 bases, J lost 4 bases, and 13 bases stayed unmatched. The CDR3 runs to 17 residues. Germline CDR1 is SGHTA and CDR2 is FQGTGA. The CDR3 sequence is CASSPPGTGRQADTQYF. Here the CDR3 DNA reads TGTGCCAGCAGCCCGCCAGGGACAGGGCGGCAGGCAGATACGCAGTATTTT. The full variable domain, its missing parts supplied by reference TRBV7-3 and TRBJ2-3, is GAGVSQTPSNKVTEKGKYVELRCDPISGHTALYWYRQSLGQGPEFLIYFQGTGAADDSGLPNDRFFAVRPEGSVSTLKIQRTERGDSAVYLCASSPPGTGRQADTQYFGPGTRLTVL.

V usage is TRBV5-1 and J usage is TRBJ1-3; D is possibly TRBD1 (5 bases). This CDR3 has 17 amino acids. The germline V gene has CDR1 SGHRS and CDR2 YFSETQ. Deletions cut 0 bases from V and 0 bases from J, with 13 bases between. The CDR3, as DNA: TGCGCCAGCAGCTTGGACACGGGGCCCAGCTCTGGAAACACCATATATTTT. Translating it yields CASSLDTGPSSGNTIYF.

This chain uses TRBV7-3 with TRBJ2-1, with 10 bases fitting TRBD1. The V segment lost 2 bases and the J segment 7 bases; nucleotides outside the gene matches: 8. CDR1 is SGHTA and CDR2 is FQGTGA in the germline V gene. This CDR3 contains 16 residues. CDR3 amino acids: CASSLGTGEYPNEQFF. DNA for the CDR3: TGTGCCAGCAGCTTAGGGACAGGGGAATACCCAAATGAGCAGTTCTTC.

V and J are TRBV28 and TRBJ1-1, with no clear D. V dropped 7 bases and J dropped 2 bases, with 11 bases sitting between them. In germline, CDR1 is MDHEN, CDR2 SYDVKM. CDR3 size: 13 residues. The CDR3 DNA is TGTGCCAGCACCAAGACACAAAACACTGAAGCTTTCTTT. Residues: CASTKTQNTEAFF.

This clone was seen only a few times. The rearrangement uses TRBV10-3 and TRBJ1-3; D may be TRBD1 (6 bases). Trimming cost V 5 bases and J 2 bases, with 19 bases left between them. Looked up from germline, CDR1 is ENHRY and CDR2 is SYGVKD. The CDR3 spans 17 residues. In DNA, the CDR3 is TGTGCCATCAGTTGGGACACCACTATAGGCCCTGGAAACACCATATATTTT. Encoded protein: CAISWDTTIGPGNTIYF.

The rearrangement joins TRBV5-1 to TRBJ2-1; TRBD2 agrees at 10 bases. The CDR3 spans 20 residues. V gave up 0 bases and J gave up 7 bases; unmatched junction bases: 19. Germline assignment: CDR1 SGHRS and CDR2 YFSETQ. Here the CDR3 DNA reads TGCGCCAGCAGCTTGGTGGGGTTGACCCCCGCTAGCGGGAGAGGGAATGAGCAGTTCTTC. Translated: CASSLVGLTPASGRGNEQFF.

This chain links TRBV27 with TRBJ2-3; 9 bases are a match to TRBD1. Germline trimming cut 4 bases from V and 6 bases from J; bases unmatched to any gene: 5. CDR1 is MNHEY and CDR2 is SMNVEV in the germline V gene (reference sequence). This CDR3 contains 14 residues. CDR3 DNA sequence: TGTGCCAGCAGTTCGACAGGGGGATCGGATACGCAGTATTTT. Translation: CASSSTGGSDTQYF.

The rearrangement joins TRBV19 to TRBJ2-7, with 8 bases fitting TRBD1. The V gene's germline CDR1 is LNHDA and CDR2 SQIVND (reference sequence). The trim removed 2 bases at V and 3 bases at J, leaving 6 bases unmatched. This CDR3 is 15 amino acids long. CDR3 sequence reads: CASSIQGALFYEQYF. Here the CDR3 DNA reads TGTGCCAGTAGTATACAGGGGGCGCTCTTCTACGAGCAGTACTTC. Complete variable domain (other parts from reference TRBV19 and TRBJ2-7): DGGITQSPKYLFRKEGQNVTLSCEQNLNHDAMYWYRQDPGQGLRLIYYSQIVNDFQKGDIAEGYSVSREKKESFPLTVTSAQKNPTAFYLCASSIQGALFYEQYFGPGTRLTVT.

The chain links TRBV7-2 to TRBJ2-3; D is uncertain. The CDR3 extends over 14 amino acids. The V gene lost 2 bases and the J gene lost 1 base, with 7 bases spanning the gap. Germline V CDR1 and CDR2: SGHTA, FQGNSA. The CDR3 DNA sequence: TGTGCCAGCAGCTTAAGAGGCCGCACAGATACGCAGTATTTT. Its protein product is CASSLRGRTDTQYF.

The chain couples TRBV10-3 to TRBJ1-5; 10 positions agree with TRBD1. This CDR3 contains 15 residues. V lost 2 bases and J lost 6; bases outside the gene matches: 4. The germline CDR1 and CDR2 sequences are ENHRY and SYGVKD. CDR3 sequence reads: CAISEKGTGAQPQHF. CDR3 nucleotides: TGTGCCATCAGTGAGAAGGGGACAGGGGCTCAGCCCCAGCATTTT.

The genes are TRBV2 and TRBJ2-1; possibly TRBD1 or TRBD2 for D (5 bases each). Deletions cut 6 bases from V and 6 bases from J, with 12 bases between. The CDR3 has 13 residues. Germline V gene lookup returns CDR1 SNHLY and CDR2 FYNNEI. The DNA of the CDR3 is TGTGCCAGCAGGGGGGAAGCCGGCAATGAGCAGTTCTTC. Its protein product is CASRGEAGNEQFF.

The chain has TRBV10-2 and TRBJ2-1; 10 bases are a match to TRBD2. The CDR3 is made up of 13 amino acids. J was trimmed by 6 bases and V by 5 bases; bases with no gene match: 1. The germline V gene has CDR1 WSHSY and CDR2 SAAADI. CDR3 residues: CASSTSGTNEQFF. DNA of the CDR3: TGCGCCAGCAGTACTAGCGGGACCAATGAGCAGTTCTTC.

As DNA, the CDR3 is TGTGCCAGCAGTTTAACAGGGGCTAATGAAAAACTGTTTTTT. It yields the protein CASSLTGANEKLFF. The V gene is TRBV28, the J gene TRBJ1-4; 7 nucleotides match TRBD1. This CDR3 is built from 14 residues. Germline V gene sequence: CDR1 MDHEN, CDR2 SYDVKM. V lost 2 bases and J lost 3; bases outside the gene matches: 0. The full variable domain, in which reference TRBV28 and TRBJ1-4 provide the parts outside the CDR3, is DVKVTQSSRYLVKRTGEKVFLECVQDMDHENMFWYRQDPGLGLRLIYFSYDVKMKEKGDIPEGYSVSREKKERFSLILESASTNQTSMYLCASSLTGANEKLFFGSGTQLSVL.

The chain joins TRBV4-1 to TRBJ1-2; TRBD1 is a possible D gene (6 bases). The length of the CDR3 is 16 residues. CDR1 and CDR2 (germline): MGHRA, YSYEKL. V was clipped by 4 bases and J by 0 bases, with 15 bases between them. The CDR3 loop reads CASSPRDGTPNYGYTF. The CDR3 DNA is TGCGCCAGCAGCCCGAGGGACGGGACACCTAACTATGGCTACACCTTC.

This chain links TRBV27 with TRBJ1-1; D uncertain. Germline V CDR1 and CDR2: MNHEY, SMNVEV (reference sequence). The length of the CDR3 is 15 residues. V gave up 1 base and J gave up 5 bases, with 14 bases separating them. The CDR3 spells CASSLYADMATEAFF. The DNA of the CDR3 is TGTGCCAGCAGTTTATACGCAGATATGGCGACTGAAGCTTTCTTT.

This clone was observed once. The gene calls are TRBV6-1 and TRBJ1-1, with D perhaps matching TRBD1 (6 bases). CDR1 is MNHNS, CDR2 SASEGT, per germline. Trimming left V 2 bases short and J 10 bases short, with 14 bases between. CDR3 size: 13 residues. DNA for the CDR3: TGTGCCAGCAGTGAACGTCCGGAGGGGGTAGCTTTCTTT. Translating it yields CASSERPEGVAFF.

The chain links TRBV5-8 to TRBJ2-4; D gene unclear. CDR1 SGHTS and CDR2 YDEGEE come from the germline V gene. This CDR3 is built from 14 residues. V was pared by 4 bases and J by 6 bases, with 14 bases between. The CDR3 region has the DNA TGTGCCAGCAGCCTCCTCTCCGGCGGAAACATTCAGTACTTC. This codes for CASSLLSGGNIQYF.

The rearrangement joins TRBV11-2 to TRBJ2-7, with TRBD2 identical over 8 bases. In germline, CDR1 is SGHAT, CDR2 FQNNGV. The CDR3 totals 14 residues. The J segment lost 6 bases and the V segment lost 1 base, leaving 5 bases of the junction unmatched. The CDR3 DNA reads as TGTGCCAGCAGCTTAGCGGGAGGGCCGCTCGAGCAGTACTTC. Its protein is CASSLAGGPLEQYF.